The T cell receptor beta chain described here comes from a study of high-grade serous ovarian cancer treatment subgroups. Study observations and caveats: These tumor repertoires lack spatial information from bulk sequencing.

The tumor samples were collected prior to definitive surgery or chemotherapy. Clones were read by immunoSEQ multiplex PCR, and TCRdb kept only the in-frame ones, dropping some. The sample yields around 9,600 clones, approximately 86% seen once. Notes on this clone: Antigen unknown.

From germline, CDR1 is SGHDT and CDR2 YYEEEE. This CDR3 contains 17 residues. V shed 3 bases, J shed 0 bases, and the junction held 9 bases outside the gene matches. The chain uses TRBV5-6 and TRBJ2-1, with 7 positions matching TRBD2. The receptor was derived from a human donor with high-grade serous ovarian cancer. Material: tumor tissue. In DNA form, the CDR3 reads TGTGCCAGCAGCTACAGAGCGAGCGGGGTCTCCTACAATGAGCAGTTCTTC. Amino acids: CASSYRASGVSYNEQFF.